What follows are 22 T cell receptor beta chains derived from one specimen sequenced in a study of OX40 agonist ivuxolimab in advanced cancers. This table comes from immunoSEQ multiplex PCR, and its TCRdb copy is limited to in-frame clones, with some not included. Of under 85,000 clones in the sample, 94% were seen once. Sequenced here: CD4+ or CD8+ T cells sorted from blood, sampled in a trial of the OX40 agonist ivuxolimab. The origin of the receptors is an adult with an advanced solid tumor such as melanoma, head and neck, liver or kidney cancer.

The genes are TRBV15 and TRBJ2-7; D perhaps matches TRBD1 (5 bases). The CDR3 is made up of 14 amino acids. The germline V and J ends were trimmed by 3 bases and 4 bases, with 13 bases remaining between them. Per the germline V gene, CDR1 is LNHNV and CDR2 is YYDKDF (reference sequence). The CDR3 coding sequence is TGTGCCACCAGCAGGGACACCGCCCCGTACGAGCAGTACTTC. Amino acids: CATSRDTAPYEQYF.

This chain connects TRBV5-1 to TRBJ2-7; TRBD1 matches 8 bases. CDR3 length equals 14 residues. Germline lookup yields CDR1 SGHRS and CDR2 YFSETQ. Trimming at V came to 2 bases and at J to 5 bases, leaving 6 bases not matched to a gene. The CDR3, as DNA: TGCGCCAGCAGCTTTGGACAGGGAGAGAACGAGCAGTACTTC. This gives the protein CASSFGQGENEQYF.

This chain links TRBV27 with TRBJ2-1; 13 bases are shared with TRBD2. With 5 bases clipped from V and 9 bases from J, the junction kept 7 bases outside the gene matches. Germline-derived CDR1 and CDR2 are MNHEY and SMNVEV (reference sequence). This CDR3 contains 15 residues. The CDR3: CASSVGTSGNLEQFF. DNA for the CDR3: TGTGCCAGCAGTGTCGGGACTAGCGGGAATCTTGAGCAGTTCTTC.

The chain couples TRBV6-6 to TRBJ1-1, with TRBD1 identical over 8 bases. The V segment lost 7 bases and the J segment 6 bases; nucleotides outside the gene matches: 7. The CDR3 loop spans 13 amino acids. Germline CDR1 MNHNY, CDR2 SVGAGI (reference sequence). The CDR3 sequence: CASIMTGVAEAFF. In nucleotides, the CDR3 is TGTGCCAGCATCATGACAGGGGTGGCTGAAGCTTTCTTT.

This clone was seen a single time. The genes are TRBV7-9 and TRBJ2-7; maybe TRBD2 (6 bases). Germline CDR1 and CDR2: SEHNR and FQNEAQ (reference sequence). Trimming pared 4 bases from V and 2 bases from J, leaving 15 bases between. The CDR3 runs to 15 residues. The CDR3 loop reads CASSSNTGTAYEQYF. The CDR3 nucleotides are TGTGCCAGCAGCTCTAATACCGGGACTGCCTACGAGCAGTACTTC.

The chain uses TRBV6-5 and TRBJ1-4; maybe TRBD1 (6 bases). The V gene lost 0 bases and the J gene lost 4 bases, with 9 bases spanning the gap. CDR1 is MNHEY, CDR2 SVGAGI, per germline. The CDR3 is 15 residues long. The CDR3 reads CASSYSKGGNEKLFF. In nucleotides, the CDR3 is TGTGCCAGCAGTTACTCGAAGGGGGGTAATGAAAAACTGTTTTTT.

The chain recombines TRBV27 with TRBJ2-1, with D perhaps matching TRBD2 (7 bases). The CDR3 spans 14 residues. Trimming took 4 bases from V and 7 from J, leaving 14 bases between them. CDR1 is MNHEY and CDR2 is SMNVEV in the germline V gene (reference sequence). The CDR3 bases are TGTGCCAGCAGTTCCGGGGGGCCCGCAAATGAGCAGTTCTTC. Translating it yields CASSSGGPANEQFF.

V and J are TRBV7-6 and TRBJ2-5, with 9 bases lining up with TRBD1. The CDR3 loop spans 16 amino acids. CDR1 and CDR2 from the germline V gene are SGHVS and FNYEAQ. V shed 5 bases, J shed 4 bases, and the junction held 11 bases outside the gene matches. CDR3: CASSLHRGTGIETQYF. The CDR3 DNA follows: TGTGCCAGCAGCCTCCATCGCGGGACAGGGATAGAGACCCAGTACTTC.

The gene calls are TRBV30 and TRBJ2-3; D gene uncertain. CDR3 length: 14 residues. The ends were cut back, 0 bases at V and 2 bases at J, with 9 bases in the middle. The germline gives CDR1 GTSNPN, CDR2 SVGIG (reference sequence). CDR3 amino acids: CAWSVMLSTDTQYF. CDR3 bases: TGTGCCTGGAGTGTAATGTTGTCCACAGATACGCAGTATTTT.

The V and J genes are TRBV7-9 and TRBJ2-7, with TRBD1 matching over 7 bases. V lost 5 bases and J lost 3; bases outside the gene matches: 13. There are 16 residues in the CDR3. Germline V gives CDR1 SEHNR, CDR2 FQNEAQ (reference sequence). The CDR3 nucleotides read TGTGCCAGCAGCCCCCGGACACAGGGGTCGAACTACGAGCAGTACTTC. Protein sequence: CASSPRTQGSNYEQYF.

The table lists this clone with a count of one. The chain joins TRBV15 to TRBJ2-4; D is undetermined. Germline V gives CDR1 LNHNV, CDR2 YYDKDF (reference sequence). Trimming cost V 6 bases and J 6 bases, with 6 bases left between them. This CDR3 region has 11 residues. CDR3 amino acids: CATSLGNIQYF. As DNA, the CDR3 is TGTGCCACCAGTTTAGGAAACATTCAGTACTTC.

The chain combines TRBV15 with TRBJ2-1; 14 bases match TRBD2. CDR1 LNHNV and CDR2 YYDKDF come from the germline V gene (reference sequence). Germline trimming cut 5 bases from V and 7 bases from J; bases unmatched to any gene: 7. This CDR3 has 16 residues. CDR3 sequence: CATSSGTSGSVNEQFF. DNA for the CDR3: TGTGCCACCAGCTCCGGGACTAGCGGGAGTGTAAATGAGCAGTTCTTC.

CDR3 in DNA: TGTGCCAGCAGAATGGGACTAGCGGGCCCGCAATCCGAGCGCTCCTACAATGAGCAGTTCTTC. This encodes CASRMGLAGPQSERSYNEQFF. The rearrangement uses TRBV2 and TRBJ2-1, with TRBD2 matching over 12 bases. The CDR3 runs 21 residues. From germline, CDR1 is SNHLY and CDR2 FYNNEI. Trimming removed 6 bases from V and 0 bases from J; junction bases left unmatched: 18.

The chain is built from TRBV21-1 and TRBJ2-2; whether TRBD2, the table's D call, matches the DNA was not checked. TRBV21-1 is tagged as a pseudogene. CDR3 length equals 16 residues. In nucleotides, the CDR3 is TGTGCCAGCATTTGGCGGGGGTTAGAGAACACCGGGGAGCTGTTTTTT. Translating it yields CASIWRGLENTGELFF.

The chain uses TRBV7-2 and TRBJ2-7, with D hard to call. From germline, CDR1 is SGHTA and CDR2 FQGNSA. The CDR3 sequence is 19 residues long. Trimming left V 4 bases short and J 9 bases short, with 34 bases between. CDR3 bases: TGTGCCAGCAGCTCTTCCCGATACATAACGGCCTCCCCCGGCTCACGGCAGTACTTC. This encodes CASSSSRYITASPGSRQYF.

The V gene is TRBV9, the J gene TRBJ2-7; either TRBD1 or TRBD2 may fit D (5 bases each). Between the trimmed V and J ends, which lost 0 bases and 0 bases, there was a span of 10 bases. The CDR3 sequence is 15 residues long. Germline CDR1 and CDR2: SGDLS and YYNGEE. CDR3 sequence: CASSVAGTSSYEQYF. The CDR3 nucleotides are TGTGCCAGCAGCGTAGCAGGGACGAGCTCCTACGAGCAGTACTTC.

The genes are TRBV7-3 and TRBJ2-7; D ambiguous. Germline V lookup: CDR1 SGHTA, CDR2 FQGTGA. This CDR3 is 12 amino acids long. Deletions cut 2 bases from V and 6 bases from J, with 8 bases between. The CDR3 coding sequence is TGTGCCAGCAGCTTAGATCAGGTCGAGCAGTACTTC. This sequence encodes CASSLDQVEQYF.

This chain connects TRBV18 to TRBJ1-2; 8 bases align to TRBD1. This CDR3 region has 15 residues. Germline trimming cut 0 bases from V and 3 bases from J; bases unmatched to any gene: 3. Germline V gene data show CDR1 as KGHSH and CDR2 as LQKENI. This chain's CDR3 is CASSPPTGADYGYTF. DNA for the CDR3: TGTGCCAGCTCACCACCGACAGGGGCCGACTATGGCTACACCTTC.

This clone was observed once. The chain carries TRBV6-5 and TRBJ2-7, with 14 bases fitting TRBD2. Unmatched junction bases numbered 6, after V lost 5 bases and J lost 6 bases. Germline V gene lookup returns CDR1 MNHEY and CDR2 SVGAGI. CDR3 length: 15 residues. CDR3 amino acids: CASSGTSGSKSEQYF. CDR3 nucleotides: TGTGCCAGCAGTGGGACTAGCGGGAGTAAGTCCGAGCAGTACTTC.

The V call is TRBV28, the J call TRBJ2-7; 11 nucleotides match TRBD1. The V segment lost 5 bases and the J segment 2 bases; nucleotides outside the gene matches: 8. The CDR3 loop spans 16 amino acids. Per the germline V gene, CDR1 is MDHEN and CDR2 is SYDVKM. CDR3: CASSPRDRGLTYEQYF. The CDR3 bases are TGTGCCAGCAGTCCCCGGGACAGGGGGTTAACCTACGAGCAGTACTTC.

The CDR3 sequence: CASSSSGSKQFF. CDR3 nucleotides: TGTGCCAGCAGTTCTAGCGGGAGTAAGCAGTTCTTC. This chain connects TRBV28 to TRBJ2-1; 10 bases line up with TRBD2. The CDR3 extends over 12 amino acids. V trimming: 4 bases; J trimming: 11 bases; junction bases outside the gene matches: 2. The V gene's germline CDR1 is MDHEN and CDR2 SYDVKM.

The chain couples TRBV5-6 to TRBJ1-1; D ambiguous. CDR1 and CDR2 from the germline V gene are SGHDT and YYEEEE. V dropped 3 bases and J dropped 0 bases, with 12 bases sitting between them. The CDR3 runs 15 residues. The CDR3 here is CASSSAGSMNTEAFF. For the CDR3, the DNA is TGTGCCAGCAGCTCCGCCGGCTCGATGAACACTGAAGCTTTCTTT.